The clone carrying this T cell receptor (beta chain) was observed a single time. What it binds is unknown. This sample was taken from a study of shared clonotypes between healthy human individuals. Study-level points and caveats: Compared with clonotypes that all four donors shared, non-shared clonotypes had lower generation probabilities. Large depth notwithstanding, sorted-subset sequencing proved incomplete by rarefaction.

Under the authors' procedure: With immunoSEQ giving junction-only sequences and no quality scores, filtering differed. The repertoire was sequenced with immunoSEQ multiplex PCR; TCRdb's copy has only in-frame clones and lacks some. V and J calls plus clone size are reproduced from that table; the DNA served to infer D and trimming. Counted here are roughly 1 million clones, more than 75% occurring once; the ten biggest clones make up 0.52%. J lost 6 bases, V lost 5 bases, and 5 bases had no gene match. The V gene's germline CDR1 is MNHEY and CDR2 SVGAGI. This CDR3 has 14 residues. Input material: memory CD4+ T cells from PBMCs. The subset denotes: CD45RA-negative fraction. This chain uses TRBV6-5 with TRBJ2-7; 12 bases agree with TRBD2. The origin of this receptor is a young man in good health. Some clones in this sample may be carry-over from other donors' samples. The CDR3 region is CASSRTSGIGEQYF. The CDR3 DNA reads TGTGCCAGCAGTCGGACTAGCGGGATCGGCGAGCAGTACTTC.